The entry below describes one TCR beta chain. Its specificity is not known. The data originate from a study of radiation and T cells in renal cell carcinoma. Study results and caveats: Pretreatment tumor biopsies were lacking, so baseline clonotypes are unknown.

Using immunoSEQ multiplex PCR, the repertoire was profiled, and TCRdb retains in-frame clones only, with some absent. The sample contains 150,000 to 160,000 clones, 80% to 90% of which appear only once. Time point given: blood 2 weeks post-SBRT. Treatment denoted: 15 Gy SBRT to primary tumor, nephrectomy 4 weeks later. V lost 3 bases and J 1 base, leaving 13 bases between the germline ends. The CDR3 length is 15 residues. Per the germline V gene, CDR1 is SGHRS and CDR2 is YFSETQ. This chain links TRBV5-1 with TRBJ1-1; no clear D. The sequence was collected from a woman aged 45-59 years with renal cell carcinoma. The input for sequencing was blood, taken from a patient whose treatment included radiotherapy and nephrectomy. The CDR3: CASSSLTLENTEAFF. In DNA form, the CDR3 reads TGCGCCAGCAGCTCCCTAACGCTTGAGAACACTGAAGCTTTCTTT.